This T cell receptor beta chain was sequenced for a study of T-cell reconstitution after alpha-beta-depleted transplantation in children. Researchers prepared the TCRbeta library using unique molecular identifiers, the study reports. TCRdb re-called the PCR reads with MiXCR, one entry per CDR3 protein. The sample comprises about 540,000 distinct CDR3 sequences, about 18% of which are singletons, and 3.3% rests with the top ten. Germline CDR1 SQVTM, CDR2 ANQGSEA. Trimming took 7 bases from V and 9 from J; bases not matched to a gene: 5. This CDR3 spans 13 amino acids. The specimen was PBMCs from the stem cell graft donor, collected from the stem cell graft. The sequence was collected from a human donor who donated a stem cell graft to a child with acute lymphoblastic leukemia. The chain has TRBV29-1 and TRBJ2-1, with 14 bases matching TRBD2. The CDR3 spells CSEGLAGDGEQFF. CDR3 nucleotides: TGCAGCGAGGGACTAGCGGGAGATGGTGAGCAGTTCTTC.